This T cell receptor beta chain was sequenced in a study of cytomegalovirus exposure and HLA in healthy donors (dated by TCRdb to about 2017). Regarding the study in general: An earlier analysis of approximately 590 of the donors reported 250 to 350 Gb of sequence data and around 120 million unique TCR beta sequences from about 179 million T cells. Among the roughly 380 genotyped donors, approximately 82% belonged to the genetic ancestry cluster associated with self-reported Caucasian donors. Every discovery cohort repertoire had been produced on one sequencing platform. Genome-wide SNP genotypes for about three fifths of the 666 donors were used in a later genetic analysis, which treated that subset as a discovery cohort. About 280 gigabases of sequencing data and 78 million or so unique TCR sequences were included in an early release covering about 620 HLA-typed donors. Among 300 to 500 genotyped donors of the cohort, an average of about 240,000 unique TCR beta nucleotide sequences was sequenced per donor, of which 15% to 20% were non-productive. Several DR-DQ haplotypes were treated as single units for association and clustering because of strong linkage in the cohort. Donor age, sex, ethnicity and CMV serostatus were compiled alongside the repertoire data. Using immunosequencing, the study profiled T cell repertoires from about 620 subjects and related those repertoires to cytomegalovirus serostatus. HLA typing covered class I and class II loci at four-digit resolution. A later analysis re-examined previously published TCR beta repertoires from 600 to 700 donors and added high-resolution HLA genotyping to investigate patterns of TCR occurrence. The study aimed to test whether signatures of past pathogen exposure could be identified by cataloging public T cell receptors. To decide whether each TCR beta V gene segment behaved as functional or pseudogenic, an earlier analysis of some 600 of the donors relied on high-throughput TCR beta sequencing. The number of typed donors differed by locus: roughly 620-640 for A, B, C, DRB1 and DQB1; some 500 for DQA1; some 590 for DPA1; and about 450 for DPB1. The later analysis used no new phenotypic data to find candidate immune exposures, relying instead on TCR beta sequences and their occurrence across donors. Along with the 666-subject first cohort, a separate validation cohort of approximately 110 different subjects was used. To predict cytomegalovirus infection status, the study brought together high-throughput TCR immunosequencing, statistical association of individual TCRs with disease status, and machine learning. What the authors observed across the whole study: In a later analysis, several top co-occurrence clusters were reported to appear linked to parvovirus B19, influenza, CMV and Epstein-Barr virus. A further reported finding was that TCR beta sequences accurately predicted the HLA-A and HLA-B alleles for most subjects in the first cohort. The only immune exposure information available for the cohort was CMV serostatus. When HLA alleles, especially DR and DQ, strongly co-occurred, TCR associations were difficult to assign to individual alleles. The sequencing pipeline was judged likely to have produced a cluster of highly shared sequence variants as a technical artifact. In vitro tests confirmed that a few of the cytomegalovirus-associated TCR beta chains recognize cytomegalovirus antigens. The authors suggested that the approach could potentially be extended to other disease states and immunological phenotypes. A later analysis found that TCR association rates varied across HLA loci, with DRB1 alleles showing the most associated TCRs and HLA-C alleles the fewest. A later genetic analysis associated a missense DCLRE1C variant with V-gene and J-gene trimming of TCR beta chains, and an independent cohort replicated the association. Presence/absence analyses assumed roughly uniform sequencing depth across donors, an assumption that may not hold. A later genetic analysis reported fewer N-insertions in productive TCRs among donors in an Asian-associated ancestry cluster than the approximately 670-donor mean. At a false discovery rate of 0.05, a later analysis linked 16,000 or so TCR beta sequences to specific HLA alleles. The earlier analysis of a few hundred of the donors excluded about 16 rarely observed V segments, including chromosome 9 orphons, because counts were too low. In a later analysis, HLA-associated TCR beta chains were found to be more clonally expanded and to have lower generation probabilities than equally common non-associated chains. An earlier analysis of some 560 of the donors showed that most TCR beta V segments appeared in productive rearrangements either about 87% or about 30% of the time, which broadly matched IMGT annotations. Linkage disequilibrium might explain the correlated functional status among segregating V segments, but an unknown experimental factor could not be excluded. Cytomegalovirus status was reported to be diagnosed by the classifier with high specificity and sensitivity in both the original and validation cohorts. In this cohort, only TCR beta chains were sequenced, and detectable features were limited by the absence of alpha or paired-chain data. HLA typing was unavailable for some donors at each locus, so association tests used only the typed subset. Most CMV-associated TCR beta chains appeared to be HLA-restricted in a later analysis, and the HLA associations seemed to be driven largely by CMV exposure. In the study, around 150 TCR beta chains were listed as associated with cytomegalovirus. The 87-base-pair reads could not distinguish some IMGT-functional V segments, including TRBV6-2 and TRBV6-3, so those segments were excluded. Across donors, most TCR sequences were observed very rarely, whereas some public TCRs were present in many individuals.

The library came from the immunoSEQ multiplex PCR assay. For the multiplex PCR, a mixture combining 60 forward primers for TCR Vbeta segments and 13 reverse primers for TCR Jbeta segments was used. A multiplex PCR assay on genomic DNA amplified the CDR3 region of rearranged TCR beta genes. The Illumina HiSeq System was used to sequence the amplified TCR beta libraries as 87-base-pair reads. On the authors' methods: A later analysis counted 75 million to 100 million unique TCR beta chains across the 650 to 700 repertoires, and some 12 million of these chains were shared by at least two donors. To remove PCR and sequencing errors, raw reads were error-corrected and collapsed into unique sequences using a nearest-neighbor algorithm that merged closely related sequences. To assign V, D and J gene segments, CDR3 sequences were aligned to IMGT reference sequences. For a sequence to be retained, a match of at least six nucleotides to both a V gene segment and a J gene segment was required. A rearrangement counted as productive if the CDR3 had no stop codons and remained in frame with V and J, and every other rearrangement counted as non-productive. Following IMGT convention, CDR3 was defined as the stretch from the second conserved V-encoded cysteine to the conserved J-encoded phenylalanine. In an earlier analysis of around 540 of the donors, sequences lacking an unambiguous match to a single V gene segment were excluded. An earlier analysis of over 450 of the donors classified V segments as functional when productive rearrangements were above 56.7% and as segregating when the standard deviation between donors was above 5%. A statistical classification framework was built to diagnose cytomegalovirus status from the catalog of TCR beta chain sequences. V and J gene assignment, in a later analysis, came from comparing TCR nucleotide sequences with IMGT/GENE-DB human TR gene sequences. A later analysis assigned CDR3 sequences and most-parsimonious VDJ recombination scenarios with the TCRdist pipeline. In a later analysis, every TCR beta chain was defined by the combination of its CDR3 amino acid sequence and its V-gene family, and reads without a unique V-gene family were dropped. As a way to deal with suspected cross-contamination and a sequencing artifact, a later analysis dropped 450 to 600 nucleotide sequences that were highly shared and had low generation probability. For each public chain, a later analysis derived a clonal expansion index from normalized ranks of inferred template counts within each repertoire. A later analysis computed generation probabilities with a VDJ recombination model fitted to out-of-frame rearrangements, and checked the results against IGoR. A later analysis scored TCR-TCR, TCR-HLA and TCR-CMV co-occurrence with hypergeometric tests, applying a repertoire-size bias correction to TCR pairs. In a later analysis, false discovery rates were estimated by permuting HLA or CMV assignments 20 times. In a later analysis, co-occurring TCRs were grouped using DBSCAN, and TCRdist sequence similarity was added for clustering within HLA-allele-positive subsets. For co-occurrence clustering, repertoires with fewer than 30,000 or more than 120,000 public chains were excluded, along with four or five repertoires with anomalous nucleotide sharing. The table was pulled from immuneACCESS by TCRdb, which kept in-frame rearrangements only. Such tables lose some clones; where checked, under half of the loss comes from unresolved V genes, and the rest has no known cause. V, J and clone size are those of that table, while D and trimming were read from the DNA. The sample's table covers about 83,000 clones. In total, the top ten clones hold 3.5% to 4.5% of the sample.

V is clipped by 10 bases and J by 7 bases, and the sequence between their germline boundaries is 23 bases long. The CDR3, cysteine through phenylalanine, is 16 amino acids long. Just the 48-base CDR3 DNA is kept, in frame starting at base 1. According to the germline V gene, CDR1 reads SNHLY and CDR2 reads FYNNEI. The cohort comprised around 700 healthy bone marrow donors. At the time of sampling, every cohort member was nominally healthy, though immune exposures that went unrecorded were likely present. The donor tested CMV seropositive, placing the donor among the 310 or so seropositive members of the cohort. A peripheral blood sample was collected from each donor, and TCR beta sequencing was performed on peripheral blood mononuclear cells. Genomic DNA extraction from the blood cell samples was performed with the Qiagen DNeasy Blood Extraction Kit. To note about this clone: The clone's antigen remains unknown.

Here the chain combines TRBV2 and TRBJ1-6; the D segment could be TRBD1, given 6 matching bases. The sequenced sample consisted of PBMCs. The origin of this receptor is a man in his late teens or twenties in good health and CMV-seropositive. The CDR3 protein is CAIPVSHRAVNSPLHF. DNA sequence: TGTGCCATTCCTGTCTCCCACAGGGCCGTAAATTCACCCCTCCACTTT.